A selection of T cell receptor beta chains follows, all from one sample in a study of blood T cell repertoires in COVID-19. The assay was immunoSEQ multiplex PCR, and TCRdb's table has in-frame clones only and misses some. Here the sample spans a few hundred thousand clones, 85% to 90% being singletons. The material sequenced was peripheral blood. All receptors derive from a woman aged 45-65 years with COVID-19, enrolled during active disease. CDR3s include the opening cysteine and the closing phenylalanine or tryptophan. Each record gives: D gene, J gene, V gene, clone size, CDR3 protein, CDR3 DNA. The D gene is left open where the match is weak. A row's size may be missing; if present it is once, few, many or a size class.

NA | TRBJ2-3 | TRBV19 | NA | CASRPRGRDTDTQYF | TGTGCCAGTAGGCCCCGAGGACGGGACACAGATACGCAGTATTTT
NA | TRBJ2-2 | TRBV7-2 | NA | CASSSSPSLARTGELFF | TGTGCCAGCAGTTCCAGTCCCTCCTTAGCTAGGACCGGGGAGCTGTTTTTT
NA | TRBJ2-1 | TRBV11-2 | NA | CASSSDGYNEQFF | TGTGCCAGCAGCTCAGACGGCTACAATGAGCAGTTCTTC
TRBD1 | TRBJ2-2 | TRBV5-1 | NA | CASSIGGFGELFF | TGCGCCAGCAGCATAGGGGGCTTCGGGGAGCTGTTTTTT
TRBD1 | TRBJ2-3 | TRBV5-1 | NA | CASSAGQGTDTQYF | TGCGCCAGCAGCGCCGGACAGGGCACAGATACGCAGTATTTT
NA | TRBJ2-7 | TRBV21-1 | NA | CASSLRSGDSGGLHYEQYF | TGTGCCAGCAGCTTACGAAGCGGGGATAGCGGGGGGTTACACTACGAGCAGTACTTC
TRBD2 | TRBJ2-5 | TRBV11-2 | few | CASSFGRDYQYQETQYF | TGTGCCAGCAGCTTCGGCCGGGACTACCAGTACCAAGAGACCCAGTACTTC
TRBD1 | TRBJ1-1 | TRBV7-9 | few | CASSLESWWRGRNTEAFF | TGTGCCAGCAGCTTAGAGAGTTGGTGGAGGGGGCGAAACACTGAAGCTTTCTTT
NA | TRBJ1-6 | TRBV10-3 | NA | CAISDYGNYNSPLHF | TGTGCCATCAGTGATTACGGGAACTATAATTCACCCCTCCACTTT
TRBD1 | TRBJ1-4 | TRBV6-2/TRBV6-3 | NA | CASSTPGQGEKLFF | TGTGCCAGCAGTACACCGGGACAGGGCGAAAAACTGTTTTTT
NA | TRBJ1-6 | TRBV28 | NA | CASGGVGVGSPLHF | TGTGCCAGCGGCGGAGTCGGGGTTGGGTCACCCCTCCACTTT
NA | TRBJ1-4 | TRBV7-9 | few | CASSPPMSPNEKLFF | TGTGCCAGCAGCCCCCCCATGAGTCCGAATGAAAAACTGTTTTTT
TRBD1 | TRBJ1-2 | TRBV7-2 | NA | CASSLSIDRADGYTF | TGTGCCAGCAGCTTATCGATAGACAGGGCGGATGGCTACACCTTC
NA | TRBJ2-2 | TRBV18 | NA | CASSPPAGYTGELFF | TGTGCCAGCTCACCACCGGCGGGGTATACCGGGGAGCTGTTTTTT
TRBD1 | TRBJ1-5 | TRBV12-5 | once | CASGWGTVNQPQHF | TGTGCTAGTGGTTGGGGGACAGTCAATCAGCCCCAGCATTTT
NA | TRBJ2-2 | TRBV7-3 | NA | CASSLQGPNTGELFF | TGTGCCAGCAGCCTACAGGGACCGAACACCGGGGAGCTGTTTTTT
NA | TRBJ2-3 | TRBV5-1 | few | CASSLGQRDTQYF | TGCGCCAGCAGCCTTGGACAGAGAGATACGCAGTATTTT
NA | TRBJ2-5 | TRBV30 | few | CAWSSGGGETQYF | TGTGCCTGGAGTAGTGGGGGAGGAGAGACCCAGTACTTC
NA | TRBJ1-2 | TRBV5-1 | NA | CASSFRGPGGYTF | TGCGCCAGCAGCTTCAGGGGCCCGGGGGGCTACACCTTC
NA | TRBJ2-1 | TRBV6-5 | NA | CASSRQWSSYNEQFF | TGTGCCAGCAGTAGACAGTGGAGCTCCTACAATGAGCAGTTCTTC
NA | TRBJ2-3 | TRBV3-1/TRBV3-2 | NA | CASSQEDPGINTDTQYF | TGTGCCAGCAGCCAAGAGGATCCGGGGATCAACACAGATACGCAGTATTTT
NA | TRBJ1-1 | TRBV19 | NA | CASSLGGTLNTEAFF | TGTGCCAGCTCCTTGGGGGGGACTTTGAACACTGAAGCTTTCTTT
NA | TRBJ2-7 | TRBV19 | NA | CASKRRGDLSSYEQYF | TGTGCCTCCAAGAGGCGTGGTGACCTCTCCTCCTACGAGCAGTACTTC
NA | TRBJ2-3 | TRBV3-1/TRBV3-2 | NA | CASSQDLGGRPTDTQYF | TGTGCCAGCAGCCAAGATCTCGGCGGGCGACCCACAGATACGCAGTATTTT
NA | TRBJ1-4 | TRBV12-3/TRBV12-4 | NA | CASSLNIGEKLFF | TGTGCCAGCAGCTTAAACATCGGGGAAAAACTGTTTTTT
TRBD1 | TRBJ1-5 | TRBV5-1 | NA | CASSLGAGGTNQPQHF | TGCGCCAGCAGCTTGGGGGCAGGGGGCACAAATCAGCCCCAGCATTTT
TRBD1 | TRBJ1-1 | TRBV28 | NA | CASSLFGTGRKNTEAFF | TGTGCCAGCAGTTTATTCGGGACAGGGCGAAAGAACACTGAAGCTTTCTTT
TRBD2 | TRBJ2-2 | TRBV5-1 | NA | CASSFRLAGGSNTGELFF | TGCGCCAGCAGCTTCCGGCTAGCGGGGGGCTCGAACACCGGGGAGCTGTTTTTT
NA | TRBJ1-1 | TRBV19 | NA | CASSPFGIMNTEAFF | TGTGCCAGTAGTCCGTTCGGGATAATGAACACTGAAGCTTTCTTT
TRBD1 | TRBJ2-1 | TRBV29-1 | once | CSALTGDSYNEQFF | TGCAGCGCTCTGACAGGGGACTCCTACAATGAGCAGTTCTTC
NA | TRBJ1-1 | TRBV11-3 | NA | CASSLGQVAFF | TGTGCCAGCAGCTTAGGACAGGTAGCTTTCTTT
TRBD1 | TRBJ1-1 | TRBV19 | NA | CASSPLGGQQNTEAFF | TGTGCCAGTAGTCCATTAGGGGGACAGCAAAACACTGAAGCTTTCTTT
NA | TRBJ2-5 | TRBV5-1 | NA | CASRVQAVGGETQYF | TGCGCCAGTAGGGTTCAGGCAGTAGGAGGAGAGACCCAGTACTTC
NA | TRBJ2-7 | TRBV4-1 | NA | CASSQEGIRRDEQYF | TGCGCCAGCAGCCAAGAAGGAATCCGGAGGGACGAGCAGTACTTC